A single sample is the source of the 2 T cell receptor beta chains below, sequenced in a study of cytomegalovirus exposure and HLA in healthy donors. Amplification used 60 Vbeta primers and 13 Jbeta primers. Here immunoSEQ multiplex PCR was the method, and the copy in TCRdb shows in-frame clones only, minus some. The sample has about 120,000 clones; more than 15% are singletons. Sequenced material: PBMCs. These receptors originate from a female donor in good health and CMV-seropositive.

This clone appeared a few times. The chain links TRBV29-1 to TRBJ2-7; TRBD1 matches at 7 bases. CDR3 length: 12 amino acids. Losses at the gene ends were 5 bases for V and 2 bases for J; bases not matched to a gene: 3. Per the germline V gene, CDR1 is SQVTM and CDR2 is ANQGSEA. Here the CDR3 reads CSVRDSTYEQYF. CDR3 DNA: TGCAGCGTTCGGGACAGCACCTACGAGCAGTACTTC.

This clone was counted only a few times. The V call is TRBV29-1, the J call TRBJ2-2; D remains ambiguous. V shed 5 bases and J shed 2 bases, with 6 bases lying between them. Looked up from germline, CDR1 is SQVTM and CDR2 is ANQGSEA. The CDR3 is made up of 12 amino acids. CDR3 coding DNA: TGCAGCGTTCTAGGAAACACCGGGGAGCTGTTTTTT. Its translation is CSVLGNTGELFF.